The 6 T cell receptor beta chains given below trace back to one sample, sequenced in a study of tumor-infiltrating lymphocytes in primary liver carcinoma. TCR beta cDNA was made from 450 to 500 ng total RNA with a constant-region primer. Three nested multiplex PCR rounds, a slightly modified ARM-PCR method, built the TCR beta libraries. The study ran its first two PCR rounds for about 11 cycles each, using TRBV1-TRBV30 forward primers and a C-beta reverse primer. Using its own MiXCR run on the multiplex PCR reads, TCRdb lists one record per CDR3 protein. The sample carries roughly 48,000 distinct CDR3 sequences, around 79% recorded once. Both RNA and DNA were isolated together from approximately 20-30 mg of bulk tissue that had not been sorted. Sequencing was done on a sample of liver tumor tissue from sampling region 3. Subset denoted: tumor region T3, left-lateral pole. All receptors come from a man in his forties with primary liver carcinoma and hepatitis B virus infection.

In its sample, this clonotype was seen once. This may be a read error, as it is one base from a much larger clone. The rearrangement joins TRBV11-2 to TRBJ2-7, with D uncertain. V lost 6 bases and J lost 3, with 15 bases in between. The CDR3 has 14 residues. The germline V gene has CDR1 SGHAT and CDR2 FQNNGV. The CDR3 is CASSLTDAVYEQYF. CDR3 DNA: TGTGCCAGCAGTTTAACGGACGCTGTCTACGAGCAGTACTTC.

The rearrangement links TRBV6-5 to TRBJ2-7, with TRBD1 as a possible D gene (6 bases). Trimming pared 5 bases from V and 13 bases from J, leaving 18 bases between. The CDR3 runs 12 residues. The germline V gene encodes CDR1 MNHEY and CDR2 SVGAGI. The DNA of the CDR3 is TGTGCCAGCAGTATTGGACCGGACAGATTATACTTC. Amino acids: CASSIGPDRLYF.

V is TRBV19 and J is TRBJ1-2, with 10 bases aligning to TRBD1. V dropped 3 bases and J dropped 11; count of bases not matched to a gene: 9. Per germline, CDR1 LNHDA and CDR2 SQIVND (reference sequence). This CDR3 comprises 14 residues. CDR3 bases: TGTGCCAGTAGTATGACAGGGGGCATCTTTGGGTACACCTTC. Translating it yields CASSMTGGIFGYTF.

As to this clonotype: A read error may produce the germline difference seen at one junction end. CDR3 amino acids: CASSPETTLHGYTF. In nucleotides, the CDR3 is TGTGCCAGCAGTCCCGAAACGACCTTACATGGTTACACCTTC. The chain is built from TRBV12-3 or TRBV12-4 and TRBJ1-2, with unresolved D. This CDR3 is built from 14 residues.

Turning to this clonotype: A read error may produce the germline difference seen at one junction end. The V call is TRBV4-1, the J call TRBJ2-3; 7 nucleotides align to TRBD2. There are 17 residues in the CDR3. The germline V gene encodes CDR1 MGHRA and CDR2 YSYEKL. The CDR3 is CVSNPSIGGSIGDTQYF. Written as DNA, the CDR3 is TGCGTTAGCAATCCGTCAATCGGCGGGAGTATTGGAGATACGCAATATTTT.

About this clonotype: The CDR3 ends on some other residue instead of the conserved phenylalanine or tryptophan, so this is likely a read error. The J gene is TRBJ1-2, the V gene TRBV4-1, with a tentative D call TRBD1 (6 bases). Germline CDR1 reads MGHRA; CDR2 reads YSYEKL. CDR3 size: 14 residues. Trimming left V 4 bases short and J 10 bases short, with 19 bases between. The CDR3 loop reads CASSLTQGIEDYTL. The CDR3 nucleotides read TGCGCCAGCAGCCTAACCCAGGGGATTGAGGACTACACCCTC.